In this sample, the clone carrying this TCR beta chain turned up once. The germline V gene has CDR1 MDHEN and CDR2 SYDVKM. V dropped 6 bases and J dropped 2 bases, with 10 bases sitting between them. The CDR3 spans 13 residues. Clones were sequenced by immunoSEQ multiplex PCR, and TCRdb holds only the in-frame ones, with some missing. The profile shows 220,000 or so clones, over 80% of them singletons. The data stem from a study of cytomegalovirus exposure and HLA in healthy donors. The chain joins TRBV28 to TRBJ1-2; no definite D call. The TCR comes from a woman aged 18-30 years in good health and CMV-seronegative. The sample consisted of PBMCs. The CDR3 region has the DNA TGTGCCAGCAGCCCTCGGGTCAACTATGGCTACACCTTC. Residues: CASSPRVNYGYTF.